These 8 T cell receptor beta chains originate from one sample sequenced in a study of long-term antiretroviral therapy in people with HIV. Researchers report immunoSEQ v3.0 was run at survey level. Data came from immunoSEQ multiplex PCR; TCRdb stores just in-frame clones and leaves some out. The data show about 16,000 clones, 80% to 90% seen once. The sample in question was unsorted PBMCs, obtained 2.2 to 2.3 years before starting antiretroviral therapy. These receptors were obtained from a woman aged 25 to 39 with HIV.

V is TRBV5-6 and J is TRBJ1-1; tentatively, D is TRBD1 (5 bases). Germline assignment: CDR1 SGHDT and CDR2 YYEEEE. Trimming stripped 4 bases from V and 0 bases from J, with 10 bases between. The CDR3 runs to 14 residues. CDR3 bases: TGTGCCAGCAGCCGACAGTACATGAACACTGAAGCTTTCTTT. This encodes CASSRQYMNTEAFF.

The chain links TRBV5-1 to TRBJ2-6, with D unclear. V was clipped by 4 bases and J by 1 base, with 9 bases between them. CDR3 length: 15 residues. Germline CDR1 and CDR2: SGHRS and YFSETQ. The CDR3 here is CASSLVRSGANVLTF. The CDR3 DNA is TGCGCCAGCAGCCTCGTCCGGTCTGGGGCCAACGTCCTGACTTTC.

The chain is built from TRBV6-6 and TRBJ1-1; no clear D. V was trimmed by 2 bases and J by 4 bases, leaving 17 bases between them. The CDR3 is 16 amino acids. Germline V gene sequence: CDR1 MNHNY, CDR2 SVGAGI (reference sequence). The CDR3 protein is CASSYEFTLGGTEAFF. CDR3 in DNA: TGTGCCAGCAGTTACGAGTTCACCCTGGGCGGCACTGAAGCTTTCTTT.

V usage is TRBV13 and J usage is TRBJ2-1; TRBD1 matches 10 bases. V gave up 2 bases and J gave up 9 bases; unmatched junction bases: 4. Per germline, CDR1 PRHDT and CDR2 FYEKMQ (reference sequence). The CDR3 runs 14 residues. In nucleotides, the CDR3 is TGTGCCAGCAGCTTATGGGACAGGGGTGGTGAGCAGTTCTTC. It is translated as CASSLWDRGGEQFF. Full variable domain (missing parts from reference TRBV13 and TRBJ2-1): AAGVIQSPRHLIKEKRETATLKCYPIPRHDTVYWYQQGPGQDPQFLISFYEKMQSDKGSIPDRFSAQQFSDYHSELNMSSLELGDSALYFCASSLWDRGGEQFFGPGTRLTVL.

V and J are TRBV7-3 and TRBJ2-2, with 10 bases fitting TRBD2. Losses at the gene ends were 6 bases for V and 0 bases for J; bases not matched to a gene: 1. The germline V gene encodes CDR1 SGHTA and CDR2 FQGTGA. The CDR3 runs to 15 residues. The CDR3 loop is CASSTSGTNTGELFF. CDR3 nucleotides: TGTGCCAGCAGTACTAGCGGGACGAACACCGGGGAGCTGTTTTTT.

This chain uses TRBV18 with TRBJ2-5; 10 nucleotides agree with TRBD1. Germline-derived CDR1 and CDR2 are KGHSH and LQKENI. The J segment lost 4 bases and the V segment lost 3 bases, leaving 2 bases of the junction unmatched. The CDR3 totals 14 residues. The CDR3 sequence is CASSPGTGAETQYF. DNA of the CDR3: TGTGCCAGCTCACCCGGGACAGGGGCAGAGACCCAGTACTTC.

The gene calls are TRBV5-8 and TRBJ1-3; no definite D call. V lost 1 base and J 4 bases, leaving 9 bases between the germline ends. Germline V gene sequence: CDR1 SGHTS, CDR2 YDEGEE. The CDR3 has 14 residues. This CDR3 reads CASSLPGSGNTIYF. CDR3 DNA sequence: TGTGCCAGCAGCTTGCCGGGATCCGGAAACACCATATATTTT.

The V call is TRBV9, the J call TRBJ1-2, with TRBD1 identical over 11 bases. The germline V gene encodes CDR1 SGDLS and CDR2 YYNGEE. The CDR3 runs to 15 residues. The V and J ends lost 3 bases and 5 bases, in that order; junction bases with no gene match: 6. In DNA form, the CDR3 reads TGTGCCAGCAGCGGGGGGGACAGGGGGAATTATGGCTACACCTTC. Translation: CASSGGDRGNYGYTF.